This TCR beta chain derives from a study of T cells in Graves' hyperthyroidism and ophthalmopathy. Study-wide results and limits: Prediction of ophthalmopathy progression came a median roughly 7.1 months pre-onset. The majority of expanded thyroid clonotypes above 0.001 also appeared in blood.

There are 16 residues in the CDR3. The V gene's germline CDR1 is MNHEY and CDR2 SVGAGI. V dropped 2 bases and J dropped 14 bases, with 24 bases sitting between them. Remarks on this clonotype: Its antigen remains unknown.

The PBMCs were taken from more than 8 ml of fresh peripheral blood. Amplification of TCR beta CDR3 regions used RNA as the template. Initially, a first-round RT-PCR of the TCR CDR3 employed the HTBI primer set. TCRdb processed the multiplex PCR reads anew with MiXCR; each CDR3 protein has one entry. Of 540,000 or so distinct CDR3 sequences in the sample, around 14% were seen once. This sequence was found in a woman aged 25-40 years with Graves' hyperthyroidism. Sequenced input: blood. The chain is built from TRBV6-5 and TRBJ2-2, with D tentatively TRBD1 (6 bases). CDR3 bases: TGTGCCAGCAGTTACCGTCGGACAGATGCTCCGGGGAAACTGTTTTTT. Its translation: CASSYRRTDAPGKLFF.